This entry lists 19 T cell receptor beta chains sequenced from one sample in a study of T cells in Graves' hyperthyroidism and ophthalmopathy. The source material, RNA transcripts, was used to amplify TCR beta CDR3 regions. HTBI primers drove first-round RT-PCR of the TCR CDR3. In TCRdb, the multiplex PCR reads were re-called with MiXCR into one record per CDR3 protein. The sample includes under 350,000 distinct CDR3 sequences, about 18% seen only once; the top ten take roughly 49%. The sequenced material came from blood. The receptors derive from a woman aged 45-60 years with Graves' hyperthyroidism.

This clonotype was counted a few times. The V gene is TRBV20-1, the J gene TRBJ2-1; D gene uncertain. The V gene's germline CDR1 is DFQATT and CDR2 SNEGSKA (reference sequence). With 1 base removed from V and 3 bases from J, the gap between germline ends came to 7 bases. CDR3 length: 13 amino acids. The chain's CDR3 is CSARVWLYNEQFF. The CDR3 coding sequence is TGCAGTGCTAGAGTGTGGCTCTACAATGAGCAGTTCTTC.

A few counts support this clonotype. The V gene is TRBV5-1, the J gene TRBJ2-1, with 9 nucleotides matching TRBD2. This CDR3 contains 15 residues. From germline, CDR1 is SGHRS and CDR2 YFSETQ. The V segment lost 4 bases and the J segment 6 bases; nucleotides outside the gene matches: 8. In DNA form, the CDR3 reads TGCGCCAGCAGCGTTGAGGGACTAGCTCCCAATGAGCAGTTCTTC. Translating it yields CASSVEGLAPNEQFF.

This clonotype appeared a few times. This chain uses TRBV6-2 or TRBV6-3 with TRBJ2-7, with D maybe TRBD1 (8 bases). Germline-derived CDR1 and CDR2 are MNHEY and SVGEGT. The length of the CDR3 is 15 residues. The CDR3 spells CASSREDRANYEQCV. CDR3 DNA: TGTGCCAGCAGTCGGGAGGACAGGGCGAACTACGAGCAGTGCGTC.

This clonotype appeared a few times. The genes are TRBV10-3 and TRBJ2-5; D is tentatively TRBD1 or TRBD2 (5 bases each). V lost 6 bases to trimming and J lost 5 bases, with 13 bases between them. Germline loops: CDR1 ENHRY, CDR2 SYGVKD. The CDR3 is 13 residues long. CDR3 nucleotide sequence: TGTGCCATCAGGAGGGAAGGGACGGAGACCCAGTACTTC. Translation: CAIRREGTETQYF.

The chain recombines TRBV7-6 with TRBJ2-1; a weak D match, TRBD1 (5 bases). Germline CDR1 is SGHVS and CDR2 is FNYEAQ. V was shortened by 3 bases and J by 4 bases, with 16 bases between the two germline ends. This CDR3 comprises 16 residues. The CDR3, as DNA: TGTGCCAGCAGCTTCACGGCAGGGTCGGTGTACAATGAGCAGTTCTTC. Protein sequence: CASSFTAGSVYNEQFF. Full variable domain (outside the CDR3, taken from reference TRBV7-6 and TRBJ2-1): GAGVSQSPRYKVTKRGQDVALRCDPISGHVSLYWYRQALGQGPEFLTYFNYEAQQDKSGLPNDRFSAERPEGSISTLTIQRTEQRDSAMYRCASSFTAGSVYNEQFFGPGTRLTVL.

V usage is TRBV19 and J usage is TRBJ2-1, with no clear D. This CDR3 has 14 amino acids. The ends were cut back, 1 base at V and 5 bases at J, with 9 bases in the middle. Germline-derived CDR1 and CDR2 are LNHDA and SQIVND (reference sequence). The CDR3 loop reads CASSIGKANNEQFF. For the CDR3, the DNA is TGTGCCAGTAGTATAGGAAAGGCAAACAATGAGCAGTTCTTC.

V is TRBV20-1 and J is TRBJ2-4; no definite D call. There are 15 residues in the CDR3. Trimming pared 4 bases from V and 6 bases from J, leaving 19 bases between. Germline CDR1 is DFQATT and CDR2 is SNEGSKA (reference sequence). Here the CDR3 reads CSAKVEPLERNIQYF. CDR3 DNA: TGCAGTGCTAAAGTCGAGCCGTTGGAGAGAAACATTCAGTACTTC.

This clonotype was detected only a few times. This sequence joins TRBV10-1 and TRBJ1-1; 9 nucleotides align to TRBD1. Germline V gene lookup returns CDR1 WNHNN and CDR2 SYGVQD (reference sequence). Trimming at V came to 3 bases and at J to 3 bases, leaving 11 bases not matched to a gene. The CDR3 contains 17 residues. CDR3 DNA sequence: TGCGCCAGCAGTGATGAGGGATCCGGGACAGGGCACACTGAAGCTTTCTTT. Amino acid sequence: CASSDEGSGTGHTEAFF.

This rearrangement joins TRBV7-2 to TRBJ2-5; TRBD2 matches at 8 bases. From germline, CDR1 is SGHTA and CDR2 FQGNSA. This CDR3 is built from 16 residues. J gave up 4 bases and V 5 bases, and 12 bases lay outside the gene matches. CDR3 nucleotide sequence: TGTGCCAGCAGCCCGATCGGGGCGGGGGGCGGAGAGACCCAGTACTTC. Protein product: CASSPIGAGGGETQYF.

The chain joins TRBV2 to TRBJ2-3, with 11 bases fitting TRBD2. Germline-derived CDR1 and CDR2 are SNHLY and FYNNEI. The CDR3 runs 14 residues. J lost 6 bases, V lost 7 bases, and 6 bases had no gene match. CDR3 DNA: TGTGCCAGCAAGGATAGCGGGGGGGTCGATACGCAGTATTTT. Residues: CASKDSGGVDTQYF.

Ten or more counts support this clonotype. The CDR3 sequence: CASSTQGPEAFF. CDR3 sequence (DNA): TGTGCCAGCAGCACCCAAGGACCTGAAGCTTTCTTT. V and J are TRBV12-3 or TRBV12-4 and TRBJ1-1; no definite D call. The length of the CDR3 is 12 residues. Trimming left V 6 bases short and J 6 bases short, with 11 bases between.

This chain links TRBV15 with TRBJ1-2, with 12 bases aligning to TRBD1. The CDR3 is 19 residues long. CDR1 is LNHNV, CDR2 YYDKDF, per germline (reference sequence). V gave up 4 bases and J gave up 5 bases; unmatched junction bases: 17. The CDR3 sequence: CATSNPVGTGGGPDYGYTF. CDR3 nucleotide sequence: TGTGCCACCAGCAACCCAGTGGGGACAGGGGGCGGACCTGATTATGGCTACACCTTC.

V gene TRBV2 combines with J gene TRBJ2-5; 7 positions match TRBD2. CDR3 length: 11 amino acids. CDR1 and CDR2 (germline): SNHLY, FYNNEI. The CDR3 loop is CVSGLQETQYF. The CDR3 nucleotides read TGTGTTAGCGGGTTACAAGAGACCCAGTACTTC.

At least ten counts were recorded for this clonotype. V is TRBV6-1 and J is TRBJ2-7; D is uncertain. This CDR3 comprises 11 residues. Germline assignment: CDR1 MNHNS and CDR2 SASEGT. Trimming stripped 3 bases from V and 2 bases from J, with 2 bases between. CDR3 amino acids: CASSDTYEQYV. CDR3 DNA: TGTGCCAGCAGTGACACCTACGAGCAGTACGTC.

This clonotype occurred many times. The chain joins TRBV7-8 to TRBJ2-1; tentatively, D is TRBD1 (5 bases). The V gene lost 4 bases and the J gene lost 9 bases, with 10 bases spanning the gap. The germline CDR1 and CDR2 sequences are SGHVS and FQNEAQ. This CDR3 spans 12 amino acids. The CDR3 nucleotides read TGTGCCAGCAGCTGGAATACAGGTGAGCAGTTCTTC. Protein product: CASSWNTGEQFF.

The chain employs TRBV6-2 or TRBV6-3 and TRBJ2-2; D is ambiguous. The V end lost 8 bases, the J end lost 0 bases, and 7 bases lay between the germline ends. The germline V gene has CDR1 MNHEY and CDR2 SVGEGT. The CDR3 spans 13 residues. The CDR3 DNA sequence: TGTGCCAGCCCCCCCCCGAACACCGGGGAGCTGTTTTTT. It is translated as CASPPPNTGELFF.

CDR3 nucleotide sequence: TGTGCCAGCAGCTTAGTGGGCAGCTCACTCTATGGCTACACCTTC. Its protein product is CASSLVGSSLYGYTF. The V call is TRBV7-2, the J call TRBJ1-2, with unresolved D. CDR3 length: 15 amino acids. The germline gives CDR1 SGHTA, CDR2 FQGNSA. Trimming removed 1 base at V and 4 bases at J, with 13 bases between. The full variable domain, completed using reference TRBV7-2 and TRBJ1-2, is GAGVSQSPSNKVTEKGKDVELRCDPISGHTALYWYRQSLGQGLEFLIYFQGNSAPDKSGLPSDRFSAERTGGSVSTLTIQRTQQEDSAVYLCASSLVGSSLYGYTFGSGTRLTVV.

There are a few counts of this clonotype. The chain links TRBV7-3 to TRBJ2-2, with 9 bases that match TRBD1. The V and J ends lost 6 bases and 4 bases, in that order; junction bases with no gene match: 15. Per germline, CDR1 SGHTA and CDR2 FQGTGA. There are 18 residues in the CDR3. The CDR3 reads CASSQFPPGQGSTGELFF. In DNA form, the CDR3 reads TGTGCCAGCAGTCAATTCCCCCCGGGACAGGGTTCCACCGGGGAGCTGTTTTTT.

This clonotype was observed a few times. The chain is built from TRBV4-1 and TRBJ1-5; no clear D gene. The V gene's germline CDR1 is MGHRA and CDR2 YSYEKL. Trimming took 0 bases from V and 6 from J, leaving 9 bases between them. There are 14 residues in the CDR3. The CDR3 loop reads CASSQEGGGQPQHF. The CDR3 DNA reads TGCGCCAGCAGCCAAGAAGGAGGTGGTCAGCCCCAGCATTTT.